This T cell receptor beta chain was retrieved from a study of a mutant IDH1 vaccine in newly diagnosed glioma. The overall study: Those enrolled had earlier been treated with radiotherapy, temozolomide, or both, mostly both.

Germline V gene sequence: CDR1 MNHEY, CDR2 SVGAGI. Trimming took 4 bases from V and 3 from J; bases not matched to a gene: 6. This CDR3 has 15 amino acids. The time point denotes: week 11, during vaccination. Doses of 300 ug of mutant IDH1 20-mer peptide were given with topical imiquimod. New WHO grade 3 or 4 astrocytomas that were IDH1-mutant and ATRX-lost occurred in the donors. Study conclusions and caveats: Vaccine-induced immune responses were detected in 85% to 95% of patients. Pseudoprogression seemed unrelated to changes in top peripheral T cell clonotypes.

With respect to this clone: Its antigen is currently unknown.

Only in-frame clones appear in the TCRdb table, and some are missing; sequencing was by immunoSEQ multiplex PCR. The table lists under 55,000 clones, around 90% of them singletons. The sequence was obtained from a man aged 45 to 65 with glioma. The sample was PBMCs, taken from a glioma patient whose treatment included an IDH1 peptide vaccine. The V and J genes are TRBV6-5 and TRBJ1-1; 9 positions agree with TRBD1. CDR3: CASSSEGQGDTEAFF. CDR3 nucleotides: TGTGCCAGCAGTTCCGAGGGACAGGGAGACACTGAAGCTTTCTTT.